Following are 16 T cell receptor beta chains from one sample sequenced in a study of T cells after yellow fever vaccination. MiXCR, run by TCRdb on the 5' RACE reads, gives a single entry per CDR3 protein. The data contain over 25,000 distinct CDR3 sequences, under 5.5% of them singletons. Sequencing used PBMCs, either bulk or a sorted T-cell subset (CD4+, CD8+, memory, or dextramer-sorted; not recorded which), obtained 15 days after the yellow fever booster vaccination. The receptors shown here come from a man aged 30 to 39 who received the YFV17D yellow fever vaccine.

This clonotype was picked up one time. With a much larger clone just one base away, this may be a read error. CDR3 in DNA: TGTGCCAGCAGCGATAGCGAGACAGCAGGAAACACCATATATTTT. Translation: CASSDSETAGNTIYF. The chain joins TRBV3-1 to TRBJ1-3; tentative D call: TRBD1 (5 bases). Deletions cut 5 bases from V and 4 bases from J, with 15 bases between. Per germline, CDR1 LGHDT and CDR2 YNNKEL (reference sequence). The CDR3 extends over 15 amino acids.

Many counts were recorded for this clonotype. This rearrangement joins TRBV7-2 to TRBJ1-6; no clear D. CDR3 length: 12 amino acids. The germline V and J ends were trimmed by 3 bases and 8 bases, with 5 bases remaining between them. The germline V gene encodes CDR1 SGHTA and CDR2 FQGNSA. CDR3 loop: CASSFPDSPLHF. The CDR3 DNA sequence: TGTGCCAGCAGCTTTCCCGATTCACCCCTCCACTTT.

This clonotype was counted ten times or more. The chain is built from TRBV6-2 or TRBV6-3 and TRBJ2-7; 7 nucleotides agree with TRBD1. CDR1 and CDR2 from the germline V gene are MNHEY and SVGEGT. This CDR3 comprises 15 residues. V was clipped by 7 bases and J by 2 bases; unmatched bases: 11. DNA of the CDR3: TGTGCCAGCACTTTACAGGGGTCCTACGCCTACGAGCAGTACTTC. Amino acids: CASTLQGSYAYEQYF.

On this clonotype: Being one base from a much bigger clone, this may be a read error. The chain joins TRBV4-2 to TRBJ2-7; perhaps TRBD2 as D (6 bases). Germline-derived CDR1 and CDR2 are LGHNA and YNFKEQ. The CDR3 runs to 16 residues. The CDR3 reads CGSSQDWRAITYEQYF. CDR3 bases: TGTGGCAGCAGCCAAGATTGGAGGGCCATAACCTACGAGCAGTACTTC.

The gene calls are TRBV6-2 or TRBV6-3 and TRBJ2-7; TRBD2 agrees at 10 bases. Trimming at V came to 7 bases and at J to 0 bases, leaving 6 bases not matched to a gene. Germline CDR1 MNHEY, CDR2 SVGEGT. This CDR3 is built from 15 residues. The CDR3 here is CASTQTSGSSYEQYF. The CDR3 DNA reads TGTGCCAGCACCCAGACTAGCGGGTCCTCCTACGAGCAGTACTTC.

Many counts were recorded for this clonotype. Written as DNA, the CDR3 is TGCGCCAGCAGCCTTGGACAGGGGGCAAGCGAGCAGTACTTC. This translates into CASSLGQGASEQYF. This sequence joins TRBV5-1 and TRBJ2-7; the match to TRBD1 covers 11 bases. CDR1 and CDR2 from the germline V gene are SGHRS and YFSETQ. V lost 4 bases to trimming and J lost 6 bases; unmatched junction nucleotides: 6. CDR3 length: 14 residues.

This clonotype has a count of ten or more. The chain uses TRBV7-2 and TRBJ2-5; 8 bases line up with TRBD1. Germline lookup yields CDR1 SGHTA and CDR2 FQGNSA. Germline trimming cut 4 bases from V and 0 bases from J; bases unmatched to any gene: 4. The CDR3 covers 15 residues. The CDR3 loop reads CASSSQGANQETQYF. DNA for the CDR3: TGTGCCAGCAGCTCCCAGGGGGCCAACCAAGAGACCCAGTACTTC.

This clonotype appeared many times. The rearrangement uses TRBV14 and TRBJ2-1, with a tentative D call TRBD1 (7 bases). CDR1 and CDR2 from the germline V gene are SGHDN and FVKESK. The CDR3 runs 16 residues. Trimming took 1 base from V and 5 from J, leaving 15 bases between them. Here the CDR3 reads CASSQVGGQLNNEQFF. CDR3 sequence (DNA): TGTGCCAGCAGCCAAGTGGGGGGACAGTTAAACAATGAGCAGTTCTTC. Full variable domain (rest looked up from reference TRBV14 and TRBJ2-1): EAGVTQFPSHSVIEKGQTVTLRCDPISGHDNLYWYRRVMGKEIKFLLHFVKESKQDESGMPNNRFLAERTGGTYSTLKVQPAELEDSGVYFCASSQVGGQLNNEQFFGPGTRLTVL.

This clonotype was detected ten times or more. The chain carries TRBV6-2 or TRBV6-3 and TRBJ2-5; no clear D gene. In germline, CDR1 is MNHEY, CDR2 SVGEGT. Trimming removed 2 bases from V and 5 bases from J, with 6 bases in between. The CDR3 covers 12 residues. As DNA, the CDR3 is TGTGCCAGCAGTTACATCTTGGAGACCCAGTACTTC. Translated: CASSYILETQYF.

Ten or more counts support this clonotype. The V and J genes are TRBV4-3 and TRBJ2-2; 7 bases match TRBD1. Germline-derived CDR1 and CDR2 are LGHNA and YSLEER. This CDR3 has 16 residues. V was pared by 4 bases and J by 2 bases, with 7 bases of the junction left unmatched. CDR3 protein: CASSPTGRPNTGELFF. DNA of the CDR3: TGCGCCAGCAGCCCGACAGGGAGACCCAACACCGGGGAGCTGTTTTTT.

Many counts were recorded for this clonotype. The chain combines TRBV5-1 with TRBJ2-1; possible D gene TRBD1, 6 bases. CDR3 size: 14 residues. Germline V gives CDR1 SGHRS, CDR2 YFSETQ. Trimming cost V 4 bases and J 2 bases, with 10 bases left between them. DNA of the CDR3: TGCGCCAGCAGCCCGCAGGGGACCTACAATGAGCAGTTCTTC. This translates into CASSPQGTYNEQFF.

This clonotype was seen repeatedly, ten times or more. The gene calls are TRBV9 and TRBJ1-1, with D hard to call. V lost 6 bases and J lost 2, with 11 bases in between. Looked up from germline, CDR1 is SGDLS and CDR2 is YYNGEE. The CDR3 spans 13 residues. The CDR3 nucleotides are TGTGCCAGCACCAAGGACGGCAACACTGAAGCTTTCTTT. Protein product: CASTKDGNTEAFF.

There are many counts of this clonotype. The chain joins TRBV10-3 to TRBJ1-1, with D possibly matching TRBD1 (5 bases). Trimming shortened V by 6 bases and J by 11 bases, and 19 bases separated the two germline ends. Germline V gene lookup returns CDR1 ENHRY and CDR2 SYGVKD. This CDR3 region has 13 residues. The CDR3 sequence is CAIREGGALPAFF. CDR3 bases: TGTGCCATCAGGGAAGGAGGGGCGCTTCCGGCTTTCTTT.

Only a few counts were recorded for this clonotype. V is TRBV3-1 and J is TRBJ2-7; 7 bases align to TRBD1. J lost 5 bases, V lost 0 bases, and 7 bases had no gene match. The CDR3 runs to 15 residues. Looked up from germline, CDR1 is LGHDT and CDR2 is YNNKEL (reference sequence). CDR3 DNA sequence: TGTGCCAGCAGCCAAGATATGAGGGGGCCTGACGAGCAGTACTTC. It codes for CASSQDMRGPDEQYF.

This clonotype was detected many times. The chain links TRBV12-3 or TRBV12-4 to TRBJ2-1; 13 bases match TRBD2. V was pared by 3 bases and J by 9 bases, with 5 bases of the junction left unmatched. The CDR3 sequence is 15 residues long. CDR3 sequence reads: CASSFGLAGVSEQFF. The CDR3 DNA sequence: TGTGCCAGCAGTTTTGGACTAGCGGGAGTCAGTGAGCAGTTCTTC.

This clonotype was seen more than once but under ten times. The rearrangement links TRBV7-2 to TRBJ2-3, with no clear D. Germline loops: CDR1 SGHTA, CDR2 FQGNSA. V lost 1 base to trimming and J lost 1 base, with 9 bases between them. The CDR3 loop spans 15 amino acids. The CDR3 sequence: CASSLGAPRTDTQYF. The CDR3 nucleotides are TGTGCCAGCAGCTTAGGGGCCCCCCGCACAGATACGCAGTATTTT.